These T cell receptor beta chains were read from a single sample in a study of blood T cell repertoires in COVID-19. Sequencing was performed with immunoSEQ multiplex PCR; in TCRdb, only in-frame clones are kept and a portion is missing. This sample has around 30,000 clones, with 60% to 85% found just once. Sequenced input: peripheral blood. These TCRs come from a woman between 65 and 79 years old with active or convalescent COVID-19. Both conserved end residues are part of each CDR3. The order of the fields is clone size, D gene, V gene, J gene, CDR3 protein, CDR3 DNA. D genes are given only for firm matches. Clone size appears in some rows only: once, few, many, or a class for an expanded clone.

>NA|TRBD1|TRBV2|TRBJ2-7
CASSPDRYEQYF
TGTGCCAGCAGTCCGGACAGGTACGAGCAGTACTTC
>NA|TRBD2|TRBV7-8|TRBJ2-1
CASSPVAGGNEQFF
TGTGCCAGCAGCCCGGTAGCGGGAGGCAATGAGCAGTTCTTC
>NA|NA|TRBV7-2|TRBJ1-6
CASSLRNSPLHF
TGTGCCAGCAGCCTACGGAATTCACCCCTCCACTTT
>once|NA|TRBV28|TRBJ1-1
CASKQGHTEAFF
TGTGCCAGCAAGCAGGGGCACACTGAAGCTTTCTTT
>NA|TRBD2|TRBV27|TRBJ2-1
CASSLERGEGSYNEQFF
TGTGCCAGCAGTTTAGAGAGAGGGGAGGGTTCCTACAATGAGCAGTTCTTC
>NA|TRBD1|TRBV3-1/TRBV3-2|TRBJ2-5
CASSQEDRGQETQYF
TGTGCCAGCAGCCAGGAGGACAGGGGGCAAGAGACCCAGTACTTC
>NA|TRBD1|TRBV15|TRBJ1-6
CATSRVAQGLSPLHF
TGTGCCACCAGCAGAGTGGCACAGGGGCTCTCACCCCTCCACTTT
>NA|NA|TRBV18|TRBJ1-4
CASAPRGGANEKLFF
TGTGCCAGCGCCCCGAGGGGGGGAGCTAATGAAAAACTGTTTTTT
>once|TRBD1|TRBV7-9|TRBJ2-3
CASSLPGTAATDTQYF
TGTGCCAGCAGCTTACCCGGGACAGCAGCCACAGATACGCAGTATTTT
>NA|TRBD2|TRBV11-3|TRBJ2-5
CASSSRGGVQETQYF
TGTGCCAGCAGCTCGCGGGGGGGCGTACAAGAGACCCAGTACTTC
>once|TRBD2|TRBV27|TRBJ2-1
CASRIMGLAAYNEQFF
TGTGCCAGCAGGATCATGGGACTAGCAGCCTACAATGAGCAGTTCTTC
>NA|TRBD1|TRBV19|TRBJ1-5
CASSMGDRDNQPQHF
TGTGCCAGTAGTATGGGGGACAGGGACAATCAGCCCCAGCATTTT
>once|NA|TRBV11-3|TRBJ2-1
CASSSFAAGAGEQFF
TGTGCCAGCAGCTCCTTCGCGGCGGGGGCCGGGGAGCAGTTCTTC
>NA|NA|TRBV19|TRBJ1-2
CASSADSEARSYGYTF
TGTGCCAGTAGTGCGGACAGCGAGGCACGATCTTATGGCTACACCTTC
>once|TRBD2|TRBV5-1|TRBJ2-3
CASSSTSGVADTQYF
TGCGCCAGCAGCTCGACTAGCGGGGTGGCAGATACGCAGTATTTT
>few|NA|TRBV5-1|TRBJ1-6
CASSSSLPGADSPLHF
TGCGCCAGCAGCTCCTCACTACCAGGGGCCGACTCACCCCTCCACTTT
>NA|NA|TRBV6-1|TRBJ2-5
CASSDGAGIKRPQYF
TGTGCCAGCAGTGACGGGGCGGGGATAAAGAGACCCCAGTACTTC
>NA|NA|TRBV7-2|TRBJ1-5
CASSLGGAGRNQPQHF
TGTGCCAGCAGCTTAGGTGGGGCCGGGAGGAATCAGCCCCAGCATTTT
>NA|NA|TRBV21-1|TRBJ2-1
CASSKQGNNEQFF
TGTGCCAGCAGCAAGCAGGGTAACAATGAGCAGTTCTTC
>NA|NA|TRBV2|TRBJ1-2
CASSPEYGYTF
TGTGCCAGCAGTCCAGAATATGGCTACACCTTC
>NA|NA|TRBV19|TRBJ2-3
CASRPPGLLGVDTQYF
TGTGCCAGCAGACCCCCGGGACTCCTAGGGGTAGATACGCAGTATTTT
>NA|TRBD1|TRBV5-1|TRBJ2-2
CASSLWTGGNTGELFF
TGCGCCAGCAGCTTATGGACAGGGGGCAACACCGGGGAGCTGTTTTTT
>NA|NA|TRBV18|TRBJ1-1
CASSPPQGRTEAFF
TGTGCCAGCTCACCACCCCAGGGTCGGACTGAAGCTTTCTTT
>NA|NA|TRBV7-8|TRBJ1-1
CASSLKGGNTEAFF
TGTGCCAGCAGCTTGAAAGGGGGGAACACTGAAGCTTTCTTT
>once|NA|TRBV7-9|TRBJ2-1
CASSSSMGMNEQFF
TGTGCCAGCAGCTCTAGCATGGGGATGAATGAGCAGTTCTTC
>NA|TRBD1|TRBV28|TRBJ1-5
CASSLTGSHQPQHF
TGTGCCAGCAGTTTGACAGGGTCCCATCAGCCCCAGCATTTT
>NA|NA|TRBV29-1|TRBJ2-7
CSVERTGEQYF
TGCAGCGTTGAAAGGACTGGGGAGCAGTACTTC
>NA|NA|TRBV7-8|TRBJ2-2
CASSAPGYRTGELFF
TGTGCCAGCAGCGCCCCGGGTTATCGGACCGGGGAGCTGTTTTTT
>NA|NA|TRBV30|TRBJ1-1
CAWSVWQNTEAFF
TGTGCCTGGAGTGTGTGGCAGAACACTGAAGCTTTCTTT
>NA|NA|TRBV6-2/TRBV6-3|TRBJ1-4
CASSYLNGEKLFF
TGTGCCAGCAGTTACTTAAACGGTGAAAAACTGTTTTTT
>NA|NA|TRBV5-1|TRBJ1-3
CASSPTRGGGISGNTIYF
TGCGCCAGCAGCCCAACTCGAGGGGGAGGGATCTCTGGAAACACCATATATTTT
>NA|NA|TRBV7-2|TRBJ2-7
CASSDRGLMLNEQYF
TGTGCCAGCAGCGACAGGGGACTAATGCTCAACGAGCAGTACTTC
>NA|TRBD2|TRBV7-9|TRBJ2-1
CASSLEGWGSGRGPHEQFF
TGTGCCAGCAGCTTAGAGGGTTGGGGAAGCGGGAGAGGCCCCCATGAGCAGTTCTTC
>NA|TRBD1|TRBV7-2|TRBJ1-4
CASSPGQGRKLFF
TGTGCCAGCAGCCCGGGACAGGGAAGGAAACTGTTTTTT
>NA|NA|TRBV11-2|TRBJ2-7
CASSLRADSGIEQYF
TGTGCCAGCAGCTTACGGGCGGATTCAGGGATCGAGCAGTACTTC
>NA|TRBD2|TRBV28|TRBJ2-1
CASEGGRNYNEQFF
TGTGCCAGTGAGGGCGGGAGGAACTACAATGAGCAGTTCTTC
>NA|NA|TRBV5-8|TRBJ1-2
CASTLSRVAYGYTF
TGTGCCAGCACCTTGAGCAGGGTCGCCTATGGCTACACCTTC
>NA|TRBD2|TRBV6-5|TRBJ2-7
CASSRTRSSSYEQYF
TGTGCCAGCAGTAGGACTAGATCGAGCTCCTACGAGCAGTACTTC
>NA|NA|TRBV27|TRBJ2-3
CASSPLPGGAGDTQYF
TGTGCCAGCAGCCCACTCCCCGGCGGGGCGGGAGATACGCAGTATTTT
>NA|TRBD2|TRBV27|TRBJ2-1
CASSAHRAGVRNEQFF
TGTGCCAGCAGTGCCCATAGAGCGGGAGTAAGAAATGAGCAGTTCTTC
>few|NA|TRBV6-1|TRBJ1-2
CASSEASGNYGYTF
TGTGCCAGCAGTGAAGCTTCCGGGAACTATGGCTACACCTTC
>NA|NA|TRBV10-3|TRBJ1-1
CAISDGRENTEAFF
TGTGCCATCAGTGATGGGCGGGAGAACACTGAAGCTTTCTTT